A single T cell receptor beta chain is shown here with its context. The data were obtained in a study of blood T cell repertoires in COVID-19. Study-level background: Samples taken during acute and convalescent COVID-19 were collected in the United States, Italy and Spain. The cDNA or gDNA used as material had been derived from T cells, B-cell-depleted T cells, or PBMCs.

The Seattle patients joined while their infection was active and were tracked longitudinally afterward. Source study methods: Reference gene primers were amplified, and this amplification served to estimate nucleated cell counts. Sequenced by immunoSEQ multiplex PCR; TCRdb stores in-frame clones only, minus some. That table is the source of V, J and clone size, and D and trimming were worked out from the DNA. The sample comprises 25,000 to 30,000 clones, 70% to 90% of which are singletons, and approximately 30% rests with the top ten. Looked up from germline, CDR1 is ENHRY and CDR2 is SYGVKD. V gave up 2 bases and J gave up 5 bases, with 13 bases separating them. The CDR3 runs to 16 residues.

The chain links TRBV10-3 to TRBJ1-6; possible D gene TRBD1, 6 bases. The sequence was obtained from an elderly woman with COVID-19, enrolled during active disease. The source material was peripheral blood. The CDR3: CAISEGRGKNNSPLHF. The CDR3 bases are TGTGCCATCAGTGAGGGGAGGGGGAAAAATAATTCACCCCTCCACTTT.